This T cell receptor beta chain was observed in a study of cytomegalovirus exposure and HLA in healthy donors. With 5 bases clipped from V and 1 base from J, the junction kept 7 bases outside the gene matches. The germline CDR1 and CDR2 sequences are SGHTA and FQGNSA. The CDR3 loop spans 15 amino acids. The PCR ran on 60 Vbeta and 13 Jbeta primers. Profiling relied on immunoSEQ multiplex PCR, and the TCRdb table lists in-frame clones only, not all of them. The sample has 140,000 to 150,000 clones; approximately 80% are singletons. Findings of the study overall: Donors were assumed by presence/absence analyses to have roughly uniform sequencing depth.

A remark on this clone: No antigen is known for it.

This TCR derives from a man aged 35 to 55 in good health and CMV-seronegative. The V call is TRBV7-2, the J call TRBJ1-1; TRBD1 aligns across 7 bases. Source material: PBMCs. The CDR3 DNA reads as TGTGCCAGCAGCCGCGACGGGACAGCGAACACTGAAGCTTTCTTT. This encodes CASSRDGTANTEAFF. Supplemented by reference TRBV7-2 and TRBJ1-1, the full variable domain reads GAGVSQSPSNKVTEKGKDVELRCDPISGHTALYWYRQSLGQGLEFLIYFQGNSAPDKSGLPSDRFSAERTGGSVSTLTIQRTQQEDSAVYLCASSRDGTANTEAFFGQGTRLTVV.